This T cell receptor (beta chain) was obtained from a study of blood T cell repertoires in COVID-19. Sequencing used immunoSEQ multiplex PCR; TCRdb keeps in-frame clones, though not all of them. The repertoire consists of 150,000 to 200,000 clones, with about 83% occurring once and the leading ten covering roughly 3.9%. CDR3 size: 13 residues. Losses at the gene ends were 5 bases for V and 6 bases for J; bases not matched to a gene: 6. The receptor was isolated from a young man with active or convalescent COVID-19. The chain recombines TRBV12-3 or TRBV12-4 with TRBJ1-2; 7 positions agree with TRBD1. Material for sequencing was peripheral blood. The CDR3 bases are TGTGCCAGCAGTCTTATAACAGGGGATGGCTACACCTTC. This gives the protein CASSLITGDGYTF.